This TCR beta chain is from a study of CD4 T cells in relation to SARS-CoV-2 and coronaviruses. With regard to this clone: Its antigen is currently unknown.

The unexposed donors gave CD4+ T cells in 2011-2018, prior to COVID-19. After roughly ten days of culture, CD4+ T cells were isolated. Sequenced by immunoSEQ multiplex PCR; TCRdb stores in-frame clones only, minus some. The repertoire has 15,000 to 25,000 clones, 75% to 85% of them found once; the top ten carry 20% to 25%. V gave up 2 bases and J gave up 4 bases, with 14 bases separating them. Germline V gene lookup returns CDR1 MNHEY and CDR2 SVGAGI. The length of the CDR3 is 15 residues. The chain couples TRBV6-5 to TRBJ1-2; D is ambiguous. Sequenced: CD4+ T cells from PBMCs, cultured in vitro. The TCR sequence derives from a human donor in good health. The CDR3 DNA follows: TGTGCCAGCAGTTACCCCGAGGACTGGGTCTATGGCTACACCTTC. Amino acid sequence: CASSYPEDWVYGYTF.